One and the same sample provided the 22 T cell receptor beta chains below, sequenced in a study of PD-1 blockade in classical Hodgkin lymphoma (dated by TCRdb to the early 2020s). The library was generated by the immunoSEQ multiplex PCR assay. The source is immuneACCESS, and TCRdb retained only in-frame sequences with V and J called. Part of the clones is not carried over; for the studies checked, unresolved V genes explain less than half of this, and the remainder is unexplained. The sample contains about 7,800 clones, 70% to 90% of them found a single time. The ten biggest clones cover 20% to 25% of the sample. The sample's time point label, in plain terms: cycle 1 day 1 (C1D1), immediately before nivolumab initiation. Relapse after autologous stem cell transplantation had occurred in all trial patients, and cohorts A, B and C were distinguished by prior brentuximab vedotin exposure. Magnetic negative selection with a Miltenyi CD8+ T cell isolation kit was used to purify CD8+ T cells from thawed PBMCs.

The sample consisted of CD8+ T cells from blood, taken at baseline. The receptors come from a human donor with classical Hodgkin lymphoma.

The chain carries TRBV19 and TRBJ2-7; 8 bases align to TRBD1. The CDR3 length is 14 residues. The V gene's germline CDR1 is LNHDA and CDR2 SQIVND (reference sequence). The V and J ends lost 3 bases and 5 bases, in that order; junction bases with no gene match: 6. This CDR3 is CASSMAVTGDEQYF. CDR3 coding DNA: TGTGCCAGTAGTATGGCCGTGACAGGGGACGAGCAGTACTTC.

The chain joins TRBV9 to TRBJ2-5, with D possibly matching TRBD1 (5 bases). The CDR3 sequence is 14 residues long. The germline V gene has CDR1 SGDLS and CDR2 YYNGEE. Trimming removed 0 bases at V and 0 bases at J, with 6 bases between. CDR3 nucleotides: TGTGCCAGCAGCGTAGAGGGGAACCAAGAGACCCAGTACTTC. It codes for CASSVEGNQETQYF.

The chain is built from TRBV5-3 and TRBJ1-2; D gene unclear. TRBV5-3 is treated as an ORF (open reading frame) with a function not yet certain. CDR3 length: 17 amino acids. Deletions cut 0 bases from V and 3 bases from J, with 18 bases between. CDR3 bases: TGTGCCAGAAGCTTGGAAGCTAACTGGGTCATCTACTATGGCTACACCTTC. It translates to CARSLEANWVIYYGYTF.

CDR3 DNA: TGTGCCAGCAGTGCCGGGACTAGCGGGGCCTACAATGAGCAGTTCTTC. Its translation is CASSAGTSGAYNEQFF. The chain recombines TRBV27 with TRBJ2-1; 13 nucleotides agree with TRBD2. Germline V gene data show CDR1 as MNHEY and CDR2 as SMNVEV (reference sequence). The junction had 3 bases not matched to a gene; V was cut back by 5 bases and J by 2 bases. The CDR3 is made up of 16 amino acids.

The chain carries TRBV4-1 and TRBJ2-1, with 9 bases identical to TRBD2. The CDR3 contains 16 residues. Germline V CDR1 and CDR2: MGHRA, YSYEKL. The junction had 8 bases not matched to a gene; V was cut back by 1 base and J by 7 bases. CDR3 bases: TGCGCCAGCAGCCAAGCACGCGGGGGGGCCGGGAATGAGCAGTTCTTC. This sequence encodes CASSQARGGAGNEQFF.

Only one count was recorded for this clone. This chain uses TRBV6-5 with TRBJ2-1; 9 bases map to TRBD1. This CDR3 spans 16 amino acids. Germline lookup yields CDR1 MNHEY and CDR2 SVGAGI. With V trimmed by 3 bases and J by 3 bases, 6 bases remained unmatched. In DNA, the CDR3 is TGTGCCAGCAGTTATCGTAGACAGGGGGGCTACAATGAGCAGTTCTTC. Protein product: CASSYRRQGGYNEQFF.

The chain joins TRBV4-1 to TRBJ2-5; TRBD2 agrees at 8 bases. Germline loops: CDR1 MGHRA, CDR2 YSYEKL. The ends lost 4 bases at V and 2 bases at J; junction bases unmatched: 6. There are 15 residues in the CDR3. In DNA, the CDR3 is TGCGCCAGCAGCCGGGAGCGGGGGACTCAAGAGACCCAGTACTTC. Its translation: CASSRERGTQETQYF.

The gene calls are TRBV29-1 and TRBJ1-1; TRBD1 matches 10 bases. The CDR3 has 17 amino acids. After removal of 3 bases from V and 3 bases from J, the junction contained 13 bases not matched to a gene. Germline V gene sequence: CDR1 SQVTM, CDR2 ANQGSEA. The CDR3 loop is CSVDGGATGGEDTEAFF. The CDR3, as DNA: TGCAGCGTTGACGGGGGGGCGACAGGGGGCGAAGACACTGAAGCTTTCTTT.

This chain links TRBV13 with TRBJ1-1; tentatively, D is TRBD1 (6 bases). This CDR3 contains 16 residues. V lost 0 bases and J 6 bases, leaving 17 bases between the germline ends. The germline V gene encodes CDR1 PRHDT and CDR2 FYEKMQ (reference sequence). The CDR3 region has the DNA TGTGCCAGCAGCTTAGGTCCCTTGGGGGGGCCCTCTGAAGCTTTCTTT. Translated: CASSLGPLGGPSEAFF.

The gene calls are TRBV7-9 and TRBJ2-1; 11 bases are a match to TRBD2. Germline V CDR1 and CDR2: SEHNR, FQNEAQ (reference sequence). The CDR3 contains 14 residues. The V and J ends lost 5 bases and 6 bases, in that order; junction bases with no gene match: 3. As DNA, the CDR3 is TGTGCCAGCAGCCTTAGCGGGAGGGGCAATGAGCAGTTCTTC. It is translated as CASSLSGRGNEQFF.

The rearrangement uses TRBV6-5 and TRBJ1-2, with TRBD1 matching 7 bases. Germline V CDR1 and CDR2: MNHEY, SVGAGI. V lost 0 bases to trimming and J lost 5 bases; unmatched junction nucleotides: 6. The CDR3 contains 15 residues. The CDR3: CASSYSVQGFYGYTF. DNA of the CDR3: TGTGCCAGCAGTTACTCGGTACAGGGGTTTTATGGCTACACCTTC.

The genes are TRBV27 and TRBJ2-1; TRBD2 aligns across 11 bases. Losses at the gene ends were 3 bases for V and 4 bases for J; bases not matched to a gene: 5. The CDR3 is 16 residues long. Germline loops: CDR1 MNHEY, CDR2 SMNVEV (reference sequence). The CDR3 sequence: CASSFGLAGMYNEQFF. In DNA, the CDR3 is TGTGCCAGCAGTTTTGGACTAGCGGGCATGTACAATGAGCAGTTCTTC.

The J gene is TRBJ2-7, the V gene TRBV27; TRBD2 matches 7 bases. The CDR3 is 13 amino acids. The ends lost 3 bases at V and 2 bases at J; junction bases unmatched: 1. Germline CDR1 MNHEY, CDR2 SMNVEV (reference sequence). CDR3 coding DNA: TGTGCCAGCAGTTTCGGGGGGACCTACGAGCAGTACTTC. Its protein product is CASSFGGTYEQYF.

The rearrangement joins TRBV5-4 to TRBJ1-1; D remains ambiguous. In germline, CDR1 is SGHNT, CDR2 YYREEE (reference sequence). CDR3 size: 14 residues. V was trimmed by 0 bases and J by 1 base, leaving 7 bases between them. The CDR3 loop is CASSLEAANTEAFF. CDR3 nucleotide sequence: TGTGCCAGCAGCTTGGAAGCGGCGAACACTGAAGCTTTCTTT. The complete variable domain, with remaining parts taken from reference TRBV5-4 and TRBJ1-1, reads ETGVTQSPTHLIKTRGQQVTLRCSSQSGHNTVSWYQQALGQGPQFIFQYYREEENGRGNFPPRFSGLQFPNYSSELNVNALELDDSALYLCASSLEAANTEAFFGQGTRLTVV.

The V call is TRBV2, the J call TRBJ1-5; TRBD1 matches at 7 bases. V lost 2 bases and J lost 5; bases outside the gene matches: 3. Germline CDR1 and CDR2: SNHLY and FYNNEI. CDR3 size: 14 residues. The CDR3 spells CASSEQGEHQPQHF. In DNA form, the CDR3 reads TGTGCCAGCAGTGAACAGGGGGAGCATCAGCCCCAGCATTTT.

CDR3 sequence reads: CASSHGGDLGTQYF. The CDR3 nucleotides read TGTGCCAGCAGCCACGGGGGGGACTTGGGGACCCAGTACTTC. The rearrangement joins TRBV6-6 to TRBJ2-5; 8 bases line up with TRBD2. From germline, CDR1 is MNHNY and CDR2 SVGAGI (reference sequence). The CDR3 loop spans 14 amino acids. V lost 6 bases to trimming and J lost 7 bases; unmatched junction nucleotides: 10.

This chain uses TRBV29-1 with TRBJ2-1; 10 bases agree with TRBD2. V lost 3 bases, J lost 9 bases, and 8 bases stayed unmatched. CDR1 SQVTM and CDR2 ANQGSEA come from the germline V gene. CDR3 length equals 14 residues. In DNA, the CDR3 is TGCAGCGTTGAGGGGCTAGCGGGAGACCTTGAGCAGTTCTTC. Translation: CSVEGLAGDLEQFF.

This clone was counted once. V usage is TRBV30 and J usage is TRBJ2-2; 7 bases match TRBD2. The V and J ends lost 2 bases and 6 bases, in that order; junction bases with no gene match: 3. From germline, CDR1 is GTSNPN and CDR2 SVGIG (reference sequence). There are 13 residues in the CDR3. CDR3 amino acids: CAWSSGGAGELFF. For the CDR3, the DNA is TGTGCCTGGAGTAGTGGGGGGGCCGGGGAGCTGTTTTTT.

CDR3 in DNA: TGTGCCAGCAGCTTAGGTGTGGACAGGGAGGTATACGAGCAGTACTTC. This gives the protein CASSLGVDREVYEQYF. The V gene is TRBV13, the J gene TRBJ2-7, with 8 nucleotides matching TRBD1. The CDR3 extends over 16 amino acids. Trimming at V came to 0 bases and at J to 4 bases, leaving 8 bases not matched to a gene. Germline-derived CDR1 and CDR2 are PRHDT and FYEKMQ (reference sequence). Using reference TRBV13 and TRBJ2-7 for the parts outside the CDR3, the full variable domain is AAGVIQSPRHLIKEKRETATLKCYPIPRHDTVYWYQQGPGQDPQFLISFYEKMQSDKGSIPDRFSAQQFSDYHSELNMSSLELGDSALYFCASSLGVDREVYEQYFGPGTRLTVT.

The V call is TRBV6-1, the J call TRBJ2-7; 7 positions match TRBD1. The CDR3 covers 13 residues. Germline V gene lookup returns CDR1 MNHNS and CDR2 SASEGT. V gave up 6 bases and J gave up 5 bases; unmatched junction bases: 7. The CDR3 DNA sequence: TGTGCCAGCAGGGACAGGTTGGGGCACGAGCAGTACTTC. Residues: CASRDRLGHEQYF.

V gene TRBV4-1 combines with J gene TRBJ2-3; the D gene could be TRBD1 or TRBD2 (5 bases each). The germline V and J ends were trimmed by 3 bases and 0 bases, with 7 bases remaining between them. The CDR3 covers 14 residues. Germline V gene data show CDR1 as MGHRA and CDR2 as YSYEKL. The CDR3 nucleotides are TGCGCCAGCAGCCAGGGGGACAGCACAGATACGCAGTATTTT. This sequence encodes CASSQGDSTDTQYF.

This clone has just a few counts. The chain carries TRBV4-1 and TRBJ1-5, with D possibly TRBD1 on 5 matching bases. This CDR3 spans 14 amino acids. The ends were cut back, 1 base at V and 7 bases at J, with 11 bases in the middle. Looked up from germline, CDR1 is MGHRA and CDR2 is YSYEKL. The CDR3 loop is CASSQAGSGQPQHF. The CDR3 nucleotides read TGCGCCAGCAGCCAAGCAGGGTCTGGGCAGCCCCAGCATTTT.